Detailed here is one T cell receptor beta chain. No antigen is known for it. The data were produced by immunoSEQ multiplex PCR, yet TCRdb's version contains in-frame clones alone and is incomplete. This table has under 800 clones, about 62% appearing once. There are 17 residues in the CDR3. Germline CDR1 is SSHAT and CDR2 is FNYEAQ (reference sequence). V shed 4 bases, J shed 1 base, and the junction held 13 bases outside the gene matches. The entry originates in a study of siplizumab effects on memory and regulatory T cells. The mixed lymphocyte reaction cells were grown together in coculture at 37°C for less than 7 days. The study, taken as a whole, reports: Alloreactive CD4+ clones that could be mapped were on average around 70% Treg-derived with siplizumab, against more than 25% in controls. Naive T cells apparently outstripped memory cells in diversity and seemed major alloresponse contributors. Of the alloreactive clones, only a minor fraction mapped to unstimulated subsets.

The receptor comes from a human donor in good health; the cells came from an allogeneic mixed lymphocyte reaction. The specimen was CFSE-low (dividing) CD4+ T cells sorted from an allogeneic mixed lymphocyte reaction. The rearrangement joins TRBV7-7 to TRBJ2-7; 7 nucleotides match TRBD1. The CDR3 reads CASSSCFSGTESYEQYF. The CDR3 coding sequence is TGTGCCAGCAGCTCTTGCTTTTCGGGGACAGAATCCTACGAGCAGTACTTC.